These 7 T cell receptor beta chains came from one sample sequenced in a study of beta chain features in type 1 diabetes. Reverse transcription of all isolated RNA meant that expressed TCRB transcripts were sequenced. Sequencing was performed with immunoSEQ multiplex PCR; in TCRdb, only in-frame clones are kept and a portion is missing. The table includes 230,000 or so clones, 16% detected once. These TCRs are of unknown antigen specificity. General study findings and limits: Shortening that was moderate but significant affected the TCRB CDR3s of Type 1 diabetes patients in all four CD4+ subsets.

Sequencing input: naive CD4+ T cells from blood. The receptors were sampled from a man younger than 40 with type 1 diabetes.

The V gene is TRBV7-2, the J gene TRBJ1-5, with 10 bases identical to TRBD1. Germline loops: CDR1 SGHTA, CDR2 FQGNSA. Losses at the gene ends were 5 bases for V and 7 bases for J; bases not matched to a gene: 5. The CDR3 contains 14 residues. CDR3: CASSPGTGVQPQHF. The CDR3 DNA reads as TGTGCCAGCAGCCCCGGGACAGGGGTACAGCCCCAGCATTTT. Full variable domain (remainder filled in from reference TRBV7-2 and TRBJ1-5): GAGVSQSPSNKVTEKGKDVELRCDPISGHTALYWYRQSLGQGLEFLIYFQGNSAPDKSGLPSDRFSAERTGGSVSTLTIQRTQQEDSAVYLCASSPGTGVQPQHFGDGTRLSIL.

This clone was observed a handful of times. The chain links TRBV10-3 to TRBJ2-7; D possibly corresponds to TRBD1 (6 bases). The germline CDR1 and CDR2 sequences are ENHRY and SYGVKD. The CDR3 is 14 residues long. Deletions cut 3 bases from V and 8 bases from J, with 17 bases between. This CDR3 reads CAISDGTRQLQQYF. The CDR3 DNA reads TGTGCCATCAGTGACGGGACACGGCAGTTGCAGCAGTACTTC.

The V and J genes are TRBV9 and TRBJ2-7; 9 nucleotides agree with TRBD2. Looked up from germline, CDR1 is SGDLS and CDR2 is YYNGEE. With V trimmed by 0 bases and J by 6 bases, 7 bases remained unmatched. This CDR3 is built from 15 residues. The CDR3 DNA is TGTGCCAGCAGCGTAGGCGTAGCGGGAGTAGGCGAGCAGTACTTC. As protein: CASSVGVAGVGEQYF.

The chain couples TRBV6-6 to TRBJ2-1; TRBD2 is a possible D gene (5 bases). The germline gives CDR1 MNHNY, CDR2 SVGAGI (reference sequence). The CDR3 has 12 amino acids. V gave up 6 bases and J gave up 10 bases, with 13 bases separating them. This CDR3 reads CASRTPPGEQFF. CDR3 bases: TGTGCCAGCAGAACCCCTCCGGGAGAGCAGTTCTTC.

This clone has only a few counts. CDR3 bases: TGTGCCAGCGGTCGGGACTGGGGAAATCAGCCCCAGCATTTT. It encodes CASGRDWGNQPQHF. The gene calls are TRBV7-9 and TRBJ1-5; possibly TRBD1 for D (5 bases). Trimming took off 8 bases at V and 4 bases at J, with 15 bases between the two ends. The CDR3 has 14 residues. CDR1 SEHNR and CDR2 FQNEAQ come from the germline V gene (reference sequence).

This clone was counted only a few times. The J gene is TRBJ2-5, the V gene TRBV7-9; D might be TRBD2 (6 bases). Germline loops: CDR1 SEHNR, CDR2 FQNEAQ (reference sequence). This CDR3 has 15 amino acids. Trimming removed 5 bases at V and 5 bases at J, with 18 bases between. Here the CDR3 reads CASSQSGSRGETQYF. The CDR3 DNA sequence: TGTGCCAGCAGCCAATCCGGGAGCCGAGGGGAGACCCAGTACTTC.

V gene TRBV5-1 combines with J gene TRBJ2-5, with D tentatively TRBD1 (5 bases). The length of the CDR3 is 15 residues. Trimming removed 2 bases from V and 0 bases from J, with 11 bases in between. Germline lookup yields CDR1 SGHRS and CDR2 YFSETQ. The CDR3 region is CASSFNRIDQETQYF. The CDR3 DNA reads TGCGCCAGCAGCTTCAACAGGATCGACCAAGAGACCCAGTACTTC. Together with reference TRBV5-1 and TRBJ2-5, the CDR3 gives the full variable domain: KAGVTQTPRYLIKTRGQQVTLSCSPISGHRSVSWYQQTPGQGLQFLFEYFSETQRNKGNFPGRFSGRQFSNSRSEMNVSTLELGDSALYLCASSFNRIDQETQYFGPGTRLLVL.